This entry concerns a single TCR beta chain. No antigen is known for it. PCR was performed using 60 Vbeta and 13 Jbeta primers. Clones were read by immunoSEQ multiplex PCR, and TCRdb kept only the in-frame ones, dropping some. This sample has about 180,000 clones, with 75% to 85% found just once. The data derive from a study of cytomegalovirus exposure and HLA in healthy donors. General study findings and limits: TCR beta chains numbering under 200 were designated cytomegalovirus-associated.

Specimen: PBMCs. The source is a woman aged 25 to 39 in good health and CMV-seropositive.

The DNA of the CDR3 is TGCGCCAGCAGCCAAGTTAGCGGGTGGGGTGAGCAGTTCTTC. Translating gives CASSQVSGWGEQFF. The V call is TRBV4-1, the J call TRBJ2-1; 7 bases are shared with TRBD2. CDR3 size: 14 residues. CDR1 and CDR2 (germline): MGHRA, YSYEKL. Unmatched junction bases numbered 6, after V lost 1 base and J lost 9 bases.